This T cell receptor beta chain stems from a study of shared clonotypes between healthy human individuals. Whole-study findings and limits: A generally larger estimated richness was seen in naive subsets than in memory subsets.

The naive CD8 population came from CD45RO-negative cells selected for CCR7, without terminally differentiated effector memory CD45RA+ cells. Donors included only healthy HIV-negative adults lacking recent acute infections or vaccinations. This CDR3 has 16 amino acids. Germline-derived CDR1 and CDR2 are MDHEN and SYDVKM. Trimming took 6 bases from V and 4 from J; bases not matched to a gene: 12. With regard to this clone: The target antigen is unknown.

Sorted subsets were amplified in replicate PCRs using 200 ng DNA, around 30,000 T cell genomes. The protocol was immunoSEQ multiplex PCR, while the TCRdb copy is restricted to in-frame clones and leaves out a portion. The sample lists some 2.1 million clones, around 93% seen once, with under 2% in the top ten. The sequence derives from a young man in good health. Some clones in this sample may be carry-over from other donors' samples. Specimen: naive CD8+ T cells from PBMCs. V and J are TRBV28 and TRBJ1-3; TRBD1 aligns across 7 bases. The CDR3 sequence is CASSYARGSGGNTIYF. CDR3 nucleotide sequence: TGTGCCAGCAGCTACGCCAGGGGGTCAGGCGGAAACACCATATATTTT.